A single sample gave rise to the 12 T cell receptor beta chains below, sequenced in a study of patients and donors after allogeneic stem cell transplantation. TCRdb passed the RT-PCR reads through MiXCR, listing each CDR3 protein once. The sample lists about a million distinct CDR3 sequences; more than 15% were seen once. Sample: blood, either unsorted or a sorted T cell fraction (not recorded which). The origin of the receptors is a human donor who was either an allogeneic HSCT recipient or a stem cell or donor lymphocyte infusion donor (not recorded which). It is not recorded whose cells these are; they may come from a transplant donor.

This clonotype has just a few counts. The DNA of the CDR3 is TGTGCCAGCAGCTTACGGCGGCAGGGGGGAAAGAATCAGCCCCAGCATTTT. It encodes CASSLRRQGGKNQPQHF. The gene calls are TRBV7-2 and TRBJ1-5; TRBD1 matches at 7 bases. CDR3 size: 17 residues. After removal of 2 bases from V and 4 bases from J, the junction contained 11 bases not matched to a gene. Germline CDR1 is SGHTA and CDR2 is FQGNSA.

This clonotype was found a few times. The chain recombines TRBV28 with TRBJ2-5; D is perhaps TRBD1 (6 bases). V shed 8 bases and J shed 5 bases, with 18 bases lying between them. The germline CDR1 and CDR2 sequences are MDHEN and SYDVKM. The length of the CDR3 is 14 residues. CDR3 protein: CASQHTGSPETQYF. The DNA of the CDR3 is TGTGCCAGCCAACACACAGGGTCTCCGGAGACCCAGTACTTC. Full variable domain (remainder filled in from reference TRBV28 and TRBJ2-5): DVKVTQSSRYLVKRTGEKVFLECVQDMDHENMFWYRQDPGLGLRLIYFSYDVKMKEKGDIPEGYSVSREKKERFSLILESASTNQTSMYLCASQHTGSPETQYFGPGTRLLVL.

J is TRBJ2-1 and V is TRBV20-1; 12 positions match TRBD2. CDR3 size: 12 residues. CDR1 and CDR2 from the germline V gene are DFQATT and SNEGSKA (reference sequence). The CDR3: CSGTSGRNEQFF. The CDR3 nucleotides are TGCAGCGGGACTAGCGGGCGCAATGAGCAGTTCTTC.

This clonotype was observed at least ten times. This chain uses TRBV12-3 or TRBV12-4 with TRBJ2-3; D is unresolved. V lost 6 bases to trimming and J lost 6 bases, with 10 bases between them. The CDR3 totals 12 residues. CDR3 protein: CASSPQKDTQYF. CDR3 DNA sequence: TGTGCCAGCAGCCCCCAAAAGGATACGCAGTATTTT.

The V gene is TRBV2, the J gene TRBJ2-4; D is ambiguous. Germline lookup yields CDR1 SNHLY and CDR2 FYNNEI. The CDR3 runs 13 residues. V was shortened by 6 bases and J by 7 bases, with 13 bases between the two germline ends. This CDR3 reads CASRPEGGNIQYF. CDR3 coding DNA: TGTGCCAGCAGGCCTGAAGGTGGGAACATTCAGTACTTC.

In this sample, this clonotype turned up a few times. The CDR3 nucleotides read TGTGCCAGCAGTTGGGACAGCTCTAACTATGGCTACACCTTC. Amino acid sequence: CASSWDSSNYGYTF. V usage is TRBV12-3 or TRBV12-4 and J usage is TRBJ1-2; 7 bases are a match to TRBD1. Germline trimming cut 4 bases from V and 0 bases from J; bases unmatched to any gene: 2. The CDR3 runs to 14 residues.

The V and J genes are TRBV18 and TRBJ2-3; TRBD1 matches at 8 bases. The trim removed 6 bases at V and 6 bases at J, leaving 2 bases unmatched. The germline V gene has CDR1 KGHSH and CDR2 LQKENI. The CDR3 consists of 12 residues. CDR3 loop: CASSTGADTQYF. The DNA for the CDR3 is TGTGCCAGCTCGACAGGGGCGGATACGCAGTATTTT.

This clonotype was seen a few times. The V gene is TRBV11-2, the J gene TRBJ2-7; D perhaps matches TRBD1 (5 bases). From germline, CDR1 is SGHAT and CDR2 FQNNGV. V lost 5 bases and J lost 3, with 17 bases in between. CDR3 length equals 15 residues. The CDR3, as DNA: TGTGCCAGCAGCCAAGGCCATGCCAGGGACTACGAGCAGTACTTC. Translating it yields CASSQGHARDYEQYF.

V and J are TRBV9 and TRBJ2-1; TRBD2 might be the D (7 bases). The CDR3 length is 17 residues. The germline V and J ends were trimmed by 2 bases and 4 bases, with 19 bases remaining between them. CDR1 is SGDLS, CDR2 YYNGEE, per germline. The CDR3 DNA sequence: TGTGCCAGCAGCGTGTCTACGGGGGGCCCTAAATACAATGAGCAGTTCTTC. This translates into CASSVSTGGPKYNEQFF.

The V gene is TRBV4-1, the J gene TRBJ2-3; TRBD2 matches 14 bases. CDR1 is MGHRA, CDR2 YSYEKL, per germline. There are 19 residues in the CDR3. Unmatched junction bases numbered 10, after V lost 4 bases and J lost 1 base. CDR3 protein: CASSPGRGLAGGGTDTQYF. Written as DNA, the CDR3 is TGCGCCAGCAGCCCTGGGCGAGGACTAGCGGGAGGTGGCACAGATACGCAGTATTTT.

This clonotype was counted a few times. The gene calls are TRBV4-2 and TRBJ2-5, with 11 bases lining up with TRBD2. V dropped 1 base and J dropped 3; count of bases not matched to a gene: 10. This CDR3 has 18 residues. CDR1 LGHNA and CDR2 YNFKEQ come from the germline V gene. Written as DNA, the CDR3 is TGTGCCAGCAGCCAAGCCCCCCTGCTTAGCGGGAGGGAAGAGACCCAGTACTTC. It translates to CASSQAPLLSGREETQYF.

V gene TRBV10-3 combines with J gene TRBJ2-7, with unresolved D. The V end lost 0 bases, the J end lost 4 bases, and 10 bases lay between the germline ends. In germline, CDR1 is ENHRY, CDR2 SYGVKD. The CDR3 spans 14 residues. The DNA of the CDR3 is TGTGCCATCAGTGAGTCGAACCAGGTATACGAGCAGTACTTC. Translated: CAISESNQVYEQYF.